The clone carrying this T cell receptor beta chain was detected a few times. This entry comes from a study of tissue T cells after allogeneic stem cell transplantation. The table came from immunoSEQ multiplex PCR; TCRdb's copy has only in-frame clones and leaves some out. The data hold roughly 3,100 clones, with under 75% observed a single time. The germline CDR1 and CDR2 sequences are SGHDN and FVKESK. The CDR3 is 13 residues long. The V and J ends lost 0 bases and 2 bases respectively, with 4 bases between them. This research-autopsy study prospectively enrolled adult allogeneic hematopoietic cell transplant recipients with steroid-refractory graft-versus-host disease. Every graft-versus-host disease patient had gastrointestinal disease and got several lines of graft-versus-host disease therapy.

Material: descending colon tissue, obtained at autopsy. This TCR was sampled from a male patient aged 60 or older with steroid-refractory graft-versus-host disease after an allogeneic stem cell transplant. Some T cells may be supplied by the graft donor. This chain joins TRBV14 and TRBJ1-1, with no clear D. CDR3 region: CASSQELNTEAFF. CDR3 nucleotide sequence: TGTGCCAGCAGCCAAGAACTTAACACTGAAGCTTTCTTT.